These 31 T cell receptor beta chains were sequenced from one sample in a study of blood T cell repertoires in COVID-19. Method: immunoSEQ multiplex PCR; TCRdb's copy keeps in-frame clones and lacks some. The data contain 200,000 to 250,000 clones, about 80% of them singletons. The specimen sequenced was peripheral blood. These receptors all come from a woman aged 25-40 years who had recovered from COVID-19.

The V gene is TRBV5-1, the J gene TRBJ1-1; D is undetermined. CDR1 and CDR2 (germline): SGHRS, YFSETQ. The V end was cut by 0 bases, the J end by 1 base, with 10 bases between. This CDR3 is 15 amino acids long. The CDR3 nucleotides are TGCGCCAGCAGCTTGGAAGGGAGATGGAACACTGAAGCTTTCTTT. It is translated as CASSLEGRWNTEAFF.

The chain combines TRBV14 with TRBJ2-3; D not resolved. The germline gives CDR1 SGHDN, CDR2 FVKESK. This CDR3 has 13 residues. V was clipped by 1 base and J by 4 bases, with 6 bases between them. The CDR3 sequence is CASSQGLADTQYF. The DNA for the CDR3 is TGTGCCAGCAGCCAAGGACTGGCAGATACGCAGTATTTT. Variable domain in full (rest from reference TRBV14 and TRBJ2-3): EAGVTQFPSHSVIEKGQTVTLRCDPISGHDNLYWYRRVMGKEIKFLLHFVKESKQDESGMPNNRFLAERTGGTYSTLKVQPAELEDSGVYFCASSQGLADTQYFGPGTRLTVL.

This chain joins TRBV6-2 or TRBV6-3 and TRBJ2-7; D not certain. Germline-derived CDR1 and CDR2 are MNHEY and SVGEGT. V was trimmed by 2 bases and J by 8 bases, leaving 7 bases between them. The CDR3 is 11 amino acids. The chain's CDR3 is CASSYGSKQYF. DNA of the CDR3: TGTGCCAGCAGTTACGGCTCCAAGCAGTACTTC.

V gene TRBV5-1 combines with J gene TRBJ1-1; TRBD1 aligns across 8 bases. Germline V gene sequence: CDR1 SGHRS, CDR2 YFSETQ. This CDR3 is 15 amino acids long. V lost 3 bases, J lost 1 base, and 5 bases stayed unmatched. CDR3 protein: CASSSTGDANTEAFF. CDR3 coding DNA: TGCGCCAGCAGCTCGACAGGGGATGCGAACACTGAAGCTTTCTTT.

V gene TRBV5-1 combines with J gene TRBJ2-1, with TRBD2 matching 9 bases. This CDR3 is 16 amino acids long. Trimming cost V 0 bases and J 10 bases; bases outside gene matches: 11. Germline loops: CDR1 SGHRS, CDR2 YFSETQ. The CDR3 DNA is TGCGCCAGCAGCTTGGGCTCTACTAGCGGGCCTGGGGAGCAGTTCTTC. Amino acid sequence: CASSLGSTSGPGEQFF.

J is TRBJ2-5 and V is TRBV1; TRBD1, the D gene given by the table, was not confirmed from the DNA. TRBV1 constitutes a pseudogene. This CDR3 is built from 15 residues. DNA for the CDR3: TGCACCAGCAGCTCCTCTGACAGGGGGCAAGAGACCCAGTACTTC. Translated, it gives CTSSSSDRGQETQYF.

The chain couples TRBV5-4 to TRBJ2-3, with 13 bases aligning to TRBD2. CDR3 length: 18 residues. The J segment lost 5 bases and the V segment lost 1 base, leaving 10 bases of the junction unmatched. CDR1 is SGHNT and CDR2 is YYREEE in the germline V gene (reference sequence). CDR3 DNA sequence: TGTGCCAGCAGCTTGCGCTCACTAGCGGGAGGGTCGGTAGATACGCAGTATTTT. Translation gives CASSLRSLAGGSVDTQYF.

The chain carries TRBV19 and TRBJ2-7; D is undetermined. Trimming took 4 bases from V and 1 from J, leaving 14 bases between them. Germline V gives CDR1 LNHDA, CDR2 SQIVND (reference sequence). CDR3 size: 15 residues. CDR3 protein: CASSTSYTGSYEQYF. CDR3 nucleotides: TGTGCCAGTAGTACCAGCTATACGGGTTCCTACGAGCAGTACTTC.

This chain joins TRBV29-1 and TRBJ2-5, with TRBD1 matching over 9 bases. J was trimmed by 4 bases and V by 4 bases; bases with no gene match: 7. Germline values: CDR1 SQVTM, CDR2 ANQGSEA. The CDR3 length is 14 residues. CDR3 sequence (DNA): TGCAGCGTTGTAACAGGGGGCGCAGGAGAGACCCAGTACTTC. Translating it yields CSVVTGGAGETQYF.

J is TRBJ2-1 and V is TRBV2; 8 bases align to TRBD2. Germline CDR1 SNHLY, CDR2 FYNNEI. The CDR3 runs to 16 residues. The J segment lost 7 bases and the V segment lost 5 bases, leaving 13 bases of the junction unmatched. As DNA, the CDR3 is TGTGCCAGCAGTTGGATCAACGGGAGGGCCCTGAATGAGCAGTTCTTC. This translates into CASSWINGRALNEQFF.

The V and J genes are TRBV5-1 and TRBJ2-7; a weak D match, TRBD1 (5 bases). CDR1 SGHRS and CDR2 YFSETQ come from the germline V gene. V lost 2 bases to trimming and J lost 0 bases, with 15 bases between them. The CDR3 totals 16 residues. CDR3 DNA: TGCGCCAGCAGCTTCTTTTCAGGACATAGCTCCTACGAGCAGTACTTC. Residues: CASSFFSGHSSYEQYF.

The gene calls are TRBV6-6 and TRBJ2-7; 7 bases match TRBD2. CDR3 length: 14 amino acids. Germline values: CDR1 MNHNY, CDR2 SVGAGI (reference sequence). Trimming took 5 bases from V and 5 from J; bases not matched to a gene: 9. The CDR3 spells CASSDGRAGDEQYF. For the CDR3, the DNA is TGTGCCAGCAGTGATGGGAGGGCCGGGGACGAGCAGTACTTC.

This chain links TRBV11-2 with TRBJ2-7, with 13 bases identical to TRBD2. V shed 5 bases, J shed 0 bases, and the junction held 7 bases outside the gene matches. CDR1 is SGHAT and CDR2 is FQNNGV in the germline V gene. The length of the CDR3 is 17 residues. The CDR3 DNA reads TGTGCCAGCAGCCTCGGGACTAGCGGGATGAGCTCCTACGAGCAGTACTTC. This translates into CASSLGTSGMSSYEQYF.

V usage is TRBV14 and J usage is TRBJ2-7, with D possibly matching TRBD2 (6 bases). Looked up from germline, CDR1 is SGHDN and CDR2 is FVKESK. The ends were cut back, 6 bases at V and 6 bases at J, with 21 bases in the middle. The CDR3 runs 15 residues. CDR3 sequence reads: CASSLTGLGGFEQYF. The CDR3 DNA reads TGTGCCAGCAGTTTGACGGGACTCGGGGGTTTCGAGCAGTACTTC. The full variable domain, rest sourced from reference TRBV14 and TRBJ2-7, is EAGVTQFPSHSVIEKGQTVTLRCDPISGHDNLYWYRRVMGKEIKFLLHFVKESKQDESGMPNNRFLAERTGGTYSTLKVQPAELEDSGVYFCASSLTGLGGFEQYFGPGTRLTVT.

This sequence joins TRBV10-2 and TRBJ1-2; 12 bases match TRBD1. The CDR3 length is 15 residues. J was trimmed by 7 bases and V by 6 bases; bases with no gene match: 9. Per the germline V gene, CDR1 is WSHSY and CDR2 is SAAADI. For the CDR3, the DNA is TGCGCCAGCAGGGGCTTGGGACAGGGGGCAAGTGGCTACACCTTC. It is translated as CASRGLGQGASGYTF.

The rearrangement links TRBV27 to TRBJ2-7, with 10 bases matching TRBD2. The CDR3 extends over 16 amino acids. CDR1 is MNHEY and CDR2 is SMNVEV in the germline V gene (reference sequence). V was pared by 4 bases and J by 2 bases, with 8 bases of the junction left unmatched. CDR3 DNA sequence: TGTGCCAGCAGTTGGACTCCTAGCGGGGGTACCTACGAGCAGTACTTC. Residues: CASSWTPSGGTYEQYF.

This clone was picked up a small number of times. V gene TRBV10-3 combines with J gene TRBJ1-3; the D gene is possibly TRBD1 (5 bases). Per the germline V gene, CDR1 is ENHRY and CDR2 is SYGVKD. V shed 10 bases and J shed 0 bases, with 13 bases lying between them. This CDR3 is 14 amino acids long. The CDR3 protein is CATGDLSSGNTIYF. CDR3 nucleotide sequence: TGTGCCACCGGGGACTTGAGCTCTGGAAACACCATATATTTT.

The rearrangement links TRBV4-1 to TRBJ2-3, with TRBD2 identical over 11 bases. After removal of 0 bases from V and 3 bases from J, the junction contained 17 bases not matched to a gene. The CDR3 is made up of 21 amino acids. Germline-derived CDR1 and CDR2 are MGHRA and YSYEKL. The CDR3 DNA follows: TGCGCCAGCAGCCAAGATGGTCCGGGGGTACTAGCGGGAGAAGGAACAGATACGCAGTATTTT. Its protein is CASSQDGPGVLAGEGTDTQYF.

The rearrangement uses TRBV5-6 and TRBJ1-2, with D hard to call. V was cut by 2 bases and J by 1 base, with 6 bases left in between. Per germline, CDR1 SGHDT and CDR2 YYEEEE. The CDR3 is 13 residues long. The CDR3 reads CASSFESNYGYTF. The CDR3 DNA reads TGTGCCAGCAGCTTCGAGAGTAACTATGGCTACACCTTC. The full variable domain, rest sourced from reference TRBV5-6 and TRBJ1-2, is DAGVTQSPTHLIKTRGQQVTLRCSPKSGHDTVSWYQQALGQGPQFIFQYYEEEERQRGNFPDRFSGHQFPNYSSELNVNALLLGDSALYLCASSFESNYGYTFGSGTRLTVV.

This clone was detected only once. The chain couples TRBV28 to TRBJ2-7, with TRBD2 matching 10 bases. The length of the CDR3 is 18 residues. In germline, CDR1 is MDHEN, CDR2 SYDVKM. V was pared by 1 base and J by 4 bases, with 13 bases of the junction left unmatched. CDR3 region: CASSLLNGEASGRYEQYF. CDR3 in DNA: TGTGCCAGCAGTTTATTAAACGGTGAGGCTAGCGGGAGATACGAGCAGTACTTC. Complete variable domain (other parts from reference TRBV28 and TRBJ2-7): DVKVTQSSRYLVKRTGEKVFLECVQDMDHENMFWYRQDPGLGLRLIYFSYDVKMKEKGDIPEGYSVSREKKERFSLILESASTNQTSMYLCASSLLNGEASGRYEQYFGPGTRLTVT.

A few counts support this clone. CDR3 loop: CASSTKQGADETQYF. As DNA, the CDR3 is TGCGCCAGCAGTACCAAACAGGGGGCGGACGAGACCCAGTACTTC. The rearrangement joins TRBV10-2 to TRBJ2-5; TRBD1 matches 9 bases. Looked up from germline, CDR1 is WSHSY and CDR2 is SAAADI. Germline trimming cut 5 bases from V and 5 bases from J; bases unmatched to any gene: 9. This CDR3 contains 15 residues.

The rearrangement uses TRBV10-3 and TRBJ2-5, with D hard to call. CDR1 and CDR2 (germline): ENHRY, SYGVKD. The CDR3 length is 14 residues. V was shortened by 0 bases and J by 2 bases, with 7 bases between the two germline ends. This CDR3 is CAISESRRQETQYF. The CDR3 nucleotides read TGTGCCATCAGTGAGTCGCGCCGGCAAGAGACCCAGTACTTC.

As DNA, the CDR3 is TGCGCCAGCAGCTTTACCTCAGGGGACAATGAGCAGTTCTTC. It translates to CASSFTSGDNEQFF. This chain connects TRBV5-1 to TRBJ2-1, with D perhaps matching TRBD1 (6 bases). CDR1 and CDR2 (germline): SGHRS, YFSETQ. The CDR3 consists of 14 residues. Trimming shortened V by 2 bases and J by 5 bases, and 11 bases separated the two germline ends.

The chain employs TRBV2 and TRBJ1-2; D is perhaps TRBD1 (5 bases). The CDR3 runs 13 residues. V lost 4 bases, J lost 3 bases, and 9 bases lay in between. CDR1 SNHLY and CDR2 FYNNEI come from the germline V gene. DNA for the CDR3: TGTGCCAGCAGTGGGGGCAGCGACTATGGCTACACCTTC. Its protein product is CASSGGSDYGYTF.

V and J are TRBV28 and TRBJ1-1, with 8 bases fitting TRBD1. The V and J ends lost 5 bases and 1 base, in that order; junction bases with no gene match: 9. This CDR3 has 16 amino acids. Germline CDR1 reads MDHEN; CDR2 reads SYDVKM. The CDR3 nucleotides are TGTGCCAGCAGTGGCGCCTCGACAGGGGCGAACACTGAAGCTTTCTTT. Translated: CASSGASTGANTEAFF.

The chain employs TRBV1 and TRBJ2-7; the tabulated D call, TRBD1, remains unverified against the DNA. TRBV1 is deemed a pseudogene. This CDR3 is 14 amino acids long. CDR3 nucleotides: TGCACCAGCAGCCAAGGACAGGGGGCGTGCAAGCAGTACTTC. This gives the protein CTSSQGQGACKQYF.

The chain joins TRBV5-4 to TRBJ2-7, with TRBD1 matching 10 bases. The CDR3 sequence is 15 residues long. J gave up 2 bases and V 3 bases, and 5 bases lay outside the gene matches. Germline lookup yields CDR1 SGHNT and CDR2 YYREEE (reference sequence). CDR3 coding DNA: TGTGCCAGCAGCTCCGGACAGGGGGGTCCCTACGAGCAGTACTTC. It specifies CASSSGQGGPYEQYF.

The chain has TRBV27 and TRBJ2-7; 7 bases are a match to TRBD2. Unmatched junction bases numbered 4, after V lost 6 bases and J lost 2 bases. Germline CDR1 reads MNHEY; CDR2 reads SMNVEV (reference sequence). The CDR3 sequence is 13 residues long. The CDR3 DNA is TGTGCCAGCAGCTCCGGACTAGCCTACGAGCAGTACTTC. This encodes CASSSGLAYEQYF.

This chain uses TRBV5-1 with TRBJ2-1; D perhaps matches TRBD1 (5 bases). The germline V gene has CDR1 SGHRS and CDR2 YFSETQ. The CDR3 runs 16 residues. Trimming cost V 1 base and J 0 bases, with 11 bases left between them. The CDR3 loop reads CASSLIRGGSYNEQFF. The CDR3 DNA reads as TGCGCCAGCAGCTTGATAAGGGGCGGCTCCTACAATGAGCAGTTCTTC.

This clone came up many times. This chain connects TRBV18 to TRBJ1-5; D unresolved. CDR1 and CDR2 (germline): KGHSH, LQKENI. V gave up 1 base and J gave up 6 bases, with 10 bases separating them. There are 14 residues in the CDR3. Written as DNA, the CDR3 is TGTGCCAGCTCACCACGGATGTCAGGTCAGCCCCAGCATTTT. Protein product: CASSPRMSGQPQHF. Full variable domain (outside the CDR3, taken from reference TRBV18 and TRBJ1-5): NAGVMQNPRHLVRRRGQEARLRCSPMKGHSHVYWYRQLPEEGLKFMVYLQKENIIDESGMPKERFSAEFPKEGPSILRIQQVVRGDSAAYFCASSPRMSGQPQHFGDGTRLSIL.

This chain uses TRBV13 with TRBJ2-7, with 11 bases fitting TRBD2. The CDR3 has 15 residues. CDR1 and CDR2 from the germline V gene are PRHDT and FYEKMQ (reference sequence). J gave up 7 bases and V 4 bases, and 9 bases lay outside the gene matches. The CDR3 spells CASSSNIAGGQEQYF. The DNA for the CDR3 is TGTGCCAGCAGCTCCAACATAGCGGGAGGGCAAGAGCAGTACTTC.